The T cell receptor (beta chain) described here comes from a study of T cell responses to AZD1222 COVID-19 vaccine. The study's findings and limits: Of spike-specific TCRs, nearly half reportedly target regions left unmutated in variants.

The trim removed 3 bases at V and 4 bases at J, leaving 5 bases unmatched. This CDR3 is 14 amino acids long. CDR1 and CDR2 from the germline V gene are MDHEN and SYDVKM. Sequenced by immunoSEQ multiplex PCR; TCRdb stores in-frame clones only, minus some. The data contain 65,000 to 85,000 clones, 70% to 90% of them singletons. In regard to this clone: The antigen remains undetermined.

This clonotype originated in an adult in good health. The rearrangement joins TRBV28 to TRBJ1-2; 7 nucleotides agree with TRBD1. Sequenced material: peripheral blood, taken on day 0 of AZD1222 vaccination. Here the CDR3 DNA reads TGTGCCAGCAGTTTGGAGGGGGCGGGCTATGGCTACACCTTC. Protein sequence: CASSLEGAGYGYTF.